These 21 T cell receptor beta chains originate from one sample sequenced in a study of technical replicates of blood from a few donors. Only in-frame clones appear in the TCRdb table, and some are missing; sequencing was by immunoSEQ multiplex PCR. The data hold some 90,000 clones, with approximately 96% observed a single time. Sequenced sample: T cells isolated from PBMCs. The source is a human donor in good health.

The CDR3 spells CSVEGDRYGYTF. The CDR3 bases are TGCAGCGTTGAAGGAGACAGATATGGCTACACCTTC. This rearrangement joins TRBV29-1 to TRBJ1-2, with D perhaps TRBD1 (5 bases). This CDR3 has 12 amino acids. The V end was cut by 1 base, the J end by 5 bases, with 8 bases between. From germline, CDR1 is SQVTM and CDR2 ANQGSEA.

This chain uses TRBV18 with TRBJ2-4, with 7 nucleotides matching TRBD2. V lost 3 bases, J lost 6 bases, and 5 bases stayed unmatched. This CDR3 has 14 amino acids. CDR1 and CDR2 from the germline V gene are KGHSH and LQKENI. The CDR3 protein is CASSPPGLINIQYF. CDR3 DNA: TGTGCCAGCTCACCTCCGGGACTAATAAACATTCAGTACTTC. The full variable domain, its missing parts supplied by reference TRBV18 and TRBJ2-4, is NAGVMQNPRHLVRRRGQEARLRCSPMKGHSHVYWYRQLPEEGLKFMVYLQKENIIDESGMPKERFSAEFPKEGPSILRIQQVVRGDSAAYFCASSPPGLINIQYFGAGTRLSVL.

The chain's CDR3 is CASSRVNRQSYGYTF. CDR3 coding DNA: TGCGCCAGCAGCCGAGTTAATCGACAGTCCTATGGCTACACCTTC. This chain joins TRBV4-3 and TRBJ1-2; D might be TRBD1 (5 bases). The V end was cut by 4 bases, the J end by 4 bases, with 16 bases between. The CDR3 runs 15 residues. Germline V gives CDR1 LGHNA, CDR2 YSLEER.

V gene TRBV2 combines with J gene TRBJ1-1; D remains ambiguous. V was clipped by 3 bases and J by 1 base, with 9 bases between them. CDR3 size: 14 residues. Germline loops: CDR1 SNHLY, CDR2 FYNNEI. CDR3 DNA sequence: TGTGCCAGCAGTGATGGGCAGAGGAACACTGAAGCTTTCTTT. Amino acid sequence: CASSDGQRNTEAFF.

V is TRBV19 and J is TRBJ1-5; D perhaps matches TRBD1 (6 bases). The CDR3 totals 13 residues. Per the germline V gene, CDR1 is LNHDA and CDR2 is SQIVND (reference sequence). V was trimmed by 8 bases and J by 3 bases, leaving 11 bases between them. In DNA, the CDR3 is TGTGCCAGTTACGGACAGTTCAATCAGCCCCAGCATTTT. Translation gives CASYGQFNQPQHF.

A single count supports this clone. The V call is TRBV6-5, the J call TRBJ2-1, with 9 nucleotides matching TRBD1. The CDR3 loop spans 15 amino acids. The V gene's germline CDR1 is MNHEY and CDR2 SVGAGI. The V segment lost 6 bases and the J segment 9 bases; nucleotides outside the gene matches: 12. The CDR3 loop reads CASRLARGQGTEQFF. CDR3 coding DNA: TGTGCCAGCAGACTAGCCAGGGGACAGGGCACTGAGCAGTTCTTC.

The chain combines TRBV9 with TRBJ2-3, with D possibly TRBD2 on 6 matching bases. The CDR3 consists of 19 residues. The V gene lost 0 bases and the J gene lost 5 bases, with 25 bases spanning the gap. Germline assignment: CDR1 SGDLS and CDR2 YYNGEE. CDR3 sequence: CASSVDQLAYDLAGDTQYF. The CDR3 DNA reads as TGTGCCAGCAGCGTAGACCAACTAGCCTATGACCTGGCTGGAGATACGCAGTATTTT.

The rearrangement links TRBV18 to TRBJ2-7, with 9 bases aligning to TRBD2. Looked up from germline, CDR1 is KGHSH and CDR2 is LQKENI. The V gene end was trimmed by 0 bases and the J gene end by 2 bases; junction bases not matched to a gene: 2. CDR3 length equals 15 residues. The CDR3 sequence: CASSPPAGGTYEQYF. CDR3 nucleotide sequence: TGTGCCAGCTCACCACCGGCGGGAGGGACCTACGAGCAGTACTTC.

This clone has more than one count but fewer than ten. CDR3 region: CASSLAGRAFYGYTF. DNA for the CDR3: TGTGCCAGCAGTTTGGCAGGCAGGGCGTTTTATGGCTACACCTTC. The chain combines TRBV27 with TRBJ1-2; a possible D gene is TRBD1 (5 bases). Trimming cost V 3 bases and J 5 bases, with 16 bases left between them. Germline V gene sequence: CDR1 MNHEY, CDR2 SMNVEV (reference sequence). This CDR3 region has 15 residues.

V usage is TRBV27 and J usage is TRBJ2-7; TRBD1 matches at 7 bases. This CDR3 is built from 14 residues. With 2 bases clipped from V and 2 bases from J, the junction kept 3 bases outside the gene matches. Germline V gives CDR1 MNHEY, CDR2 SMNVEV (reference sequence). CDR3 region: CASSLTGDPYEQYF. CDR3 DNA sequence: TGTGCCAGCAGTTTAACAGGGGACCCCTACGAGCAGTACTTC.

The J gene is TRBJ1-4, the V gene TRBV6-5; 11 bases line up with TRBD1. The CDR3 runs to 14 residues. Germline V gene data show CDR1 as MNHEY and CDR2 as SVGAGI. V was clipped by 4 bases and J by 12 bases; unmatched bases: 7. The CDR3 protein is CASSFRDRGNQLFF. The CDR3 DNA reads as TGTGCCAGCAGTTTCAGGGACAGGGGGAACCAACTGTTTTTT.

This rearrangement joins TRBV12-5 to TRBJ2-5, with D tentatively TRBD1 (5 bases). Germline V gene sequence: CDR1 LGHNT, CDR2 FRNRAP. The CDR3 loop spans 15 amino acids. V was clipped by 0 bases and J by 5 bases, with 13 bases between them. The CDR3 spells CASGLVASGFETQYF. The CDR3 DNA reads TGTGCTAGTGGTTTGGTAGCCTCAGGGTTCGAGACCCAGTACTTC. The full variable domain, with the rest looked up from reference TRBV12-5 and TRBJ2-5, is DARVTQTPRHKVTEMGQEVTMRCQPILGHNTVFWYRQTMMQGLELLAYFRNRAPLDDSGMPKDRFSAEMPDATLATLKIQPSEPRDSAVYFCASGLVASGFETQYFGPGTRLLVL.

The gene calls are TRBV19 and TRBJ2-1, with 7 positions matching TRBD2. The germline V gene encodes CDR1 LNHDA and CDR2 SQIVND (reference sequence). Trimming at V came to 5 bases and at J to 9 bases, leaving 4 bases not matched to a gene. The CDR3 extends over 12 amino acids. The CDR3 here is CASSPREVEQFF. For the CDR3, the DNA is TGTGCCAGTAGTCCCCGGGAGGTTGAGCAGTTCTTC.

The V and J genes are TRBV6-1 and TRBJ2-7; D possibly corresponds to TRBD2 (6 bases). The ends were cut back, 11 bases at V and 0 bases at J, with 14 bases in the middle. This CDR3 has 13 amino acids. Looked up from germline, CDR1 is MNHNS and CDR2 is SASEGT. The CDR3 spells CAGGTVSSYEQYF. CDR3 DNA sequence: TGTGCCGGAGGGACCGTGAGCTCCTACGAGCAGTACTTC.

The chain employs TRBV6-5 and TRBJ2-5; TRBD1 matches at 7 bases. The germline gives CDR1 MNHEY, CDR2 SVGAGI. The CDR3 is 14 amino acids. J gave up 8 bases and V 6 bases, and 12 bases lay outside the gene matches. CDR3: CASREYSTGQTQYF. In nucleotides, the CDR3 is TGTGCCAGCAGGGAGTATTCGACAGGGCAAACCCAGTACTTC.

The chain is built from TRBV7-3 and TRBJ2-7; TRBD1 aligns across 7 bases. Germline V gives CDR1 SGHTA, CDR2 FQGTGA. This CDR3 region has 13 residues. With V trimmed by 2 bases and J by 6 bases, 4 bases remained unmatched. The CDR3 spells CASSLGAGGEQYF. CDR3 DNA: TGTGCCAGCAGCTTAGGGGCAGGGGGCGAGCAGTACTTC.

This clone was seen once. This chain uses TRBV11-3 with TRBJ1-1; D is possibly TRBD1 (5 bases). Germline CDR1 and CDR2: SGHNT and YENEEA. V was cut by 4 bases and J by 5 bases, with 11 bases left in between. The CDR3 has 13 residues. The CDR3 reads CASSWAKGTEAFF. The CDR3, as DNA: TGTGCCAGCAGCTGGGCGAAGGGGACTGAAGCTTTCTTT.

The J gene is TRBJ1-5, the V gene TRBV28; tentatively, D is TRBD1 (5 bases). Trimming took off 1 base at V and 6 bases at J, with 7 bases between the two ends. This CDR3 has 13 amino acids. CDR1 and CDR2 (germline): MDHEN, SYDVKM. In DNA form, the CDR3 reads TGTGCCAGCAGTTTATCCGGGGGTCAGCCCCAGCATTTT. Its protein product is CASSLSGGQPQHF.

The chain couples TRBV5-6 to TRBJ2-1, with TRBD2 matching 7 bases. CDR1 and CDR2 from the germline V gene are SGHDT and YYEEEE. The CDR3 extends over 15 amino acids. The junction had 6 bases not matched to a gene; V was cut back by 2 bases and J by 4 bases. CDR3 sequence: CASSFGGSVYNEQFF. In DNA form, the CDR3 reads TGTGCCAGCAGCTTCGGGGGGAGCGTATACAATGAGCAGTTCTTC.

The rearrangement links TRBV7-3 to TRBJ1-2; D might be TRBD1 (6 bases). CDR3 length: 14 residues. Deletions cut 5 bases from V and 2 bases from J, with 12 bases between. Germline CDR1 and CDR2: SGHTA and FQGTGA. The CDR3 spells CASSPDGQNYGYTF. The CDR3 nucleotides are TGTGCCAGCAGCCCGGACGGACAGAACTATGGCTACACCTTC.

The CDR3 reads CAWSTGFRTSTYETQYF. The CDR3 coding sequence is TGTGCCTGGAGTACAGGGTTCCGGACTAGTACTTATGAGACCCAGTACTTC. The V call is TRBV30, the J call TRBJ2-5; TRBD2 might be the D (7 bases). The CDR3 has 17 amino acids. Trimming pared 2 bases from V and 5 bases from J, leaving 24 bases between. Germline assignment: CDR1 GTSNPN and CDR2 SVGIG (reference sequence).